This note documents a single T cell receptor beta chain sequence. Its antigen is as yet unknown. Random hexamers served to reverse transcribe about 0.5 to 1 ug RNA. TCRdb ran MiXCR on the immunoSEQ multiplex PCR reads and lists one entry per CDR3 protein. The sample carries roughly 160,000 distinct CDR3 sequences, 90% to 96% recorded once. This sample is part of a study of CD8 T cells in Susac syndrome. Study conclusions and caveats: It was acknowledged in the study that the number of individuals who were included in its TCR sequencing and HLA analysis was relatively small.

The patients with Susac syndrome were individuals who fulfilled the recently defined diagnostic criteria for disease that was either definite or probable. This TCR was sampled from a human donor with Susac syndrome. Sequencing was performed on CD4+ T cells from PBMCs.

The CDR3, as DNA: TGTGCCAGCAGCTTGACCGAGTTCTATGGCTACACCTTC. It encodes CASSLTEFYGYTF. The chain is built from TRBV7-9 and TRBJ1-2; D gene unclear. This CDR3 spans 13 amino acids. Per the germline V gene, CDR1 is SEHNR and CDR2 is FQNEAQ (reference sequence). With 3 bases removed from V and 4 bases from J, the gap between germline ends came to 9 bases.